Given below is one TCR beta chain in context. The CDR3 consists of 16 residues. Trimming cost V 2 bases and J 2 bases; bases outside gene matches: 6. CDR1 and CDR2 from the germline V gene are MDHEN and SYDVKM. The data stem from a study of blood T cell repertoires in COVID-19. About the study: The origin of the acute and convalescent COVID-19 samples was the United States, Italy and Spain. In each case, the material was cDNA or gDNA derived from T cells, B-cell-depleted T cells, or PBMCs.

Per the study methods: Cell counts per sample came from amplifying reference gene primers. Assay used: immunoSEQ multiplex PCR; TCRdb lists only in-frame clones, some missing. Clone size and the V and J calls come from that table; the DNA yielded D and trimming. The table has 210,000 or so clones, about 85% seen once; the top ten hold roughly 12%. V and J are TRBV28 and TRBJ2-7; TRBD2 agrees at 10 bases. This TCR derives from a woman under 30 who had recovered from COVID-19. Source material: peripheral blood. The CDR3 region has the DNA TGTGCCAGCAGTTTACCCGGGACTAGCGTAGCCTACGAGCAGTACTTC. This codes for CASSLPGTSVAYEQYF.